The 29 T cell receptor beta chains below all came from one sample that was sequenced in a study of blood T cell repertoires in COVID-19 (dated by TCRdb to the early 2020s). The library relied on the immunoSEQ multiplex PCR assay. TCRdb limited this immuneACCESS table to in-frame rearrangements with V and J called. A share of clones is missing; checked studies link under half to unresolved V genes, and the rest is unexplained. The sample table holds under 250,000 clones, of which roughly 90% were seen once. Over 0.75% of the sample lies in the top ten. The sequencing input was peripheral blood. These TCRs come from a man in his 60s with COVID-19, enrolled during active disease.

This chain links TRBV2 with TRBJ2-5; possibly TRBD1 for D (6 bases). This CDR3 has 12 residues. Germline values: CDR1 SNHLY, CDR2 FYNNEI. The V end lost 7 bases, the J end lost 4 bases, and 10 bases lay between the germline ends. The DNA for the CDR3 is TGTGCCAGCACTAGGGGGTCAGAGACCCAGTACTTC. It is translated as CASTRGSETQYF. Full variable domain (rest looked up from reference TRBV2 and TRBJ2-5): EPEVTQTPSHQVTQMGQEVILRCVPISNHLYFYWYRQILGQKVEFLVSFYNNEISEKSEIFDDQFSVERPDGSNFTLKIRSTKLEDSAMYFCASTRGSETQYFGPGTRLLVL.

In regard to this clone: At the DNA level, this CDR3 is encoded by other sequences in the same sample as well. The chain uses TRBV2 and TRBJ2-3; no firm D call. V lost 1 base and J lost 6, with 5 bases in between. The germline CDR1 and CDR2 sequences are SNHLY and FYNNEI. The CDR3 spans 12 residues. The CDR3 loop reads CASSEGQDTQYF. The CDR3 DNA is TGTGCCAGCAGTGAAGGGCAGGATACGCAGTATTTT. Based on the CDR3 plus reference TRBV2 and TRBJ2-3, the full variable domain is EPEVTQTPSHQVTQMGQEVILRCVPISNHLYFYWYRQILGQKVEFLVSFYNNEISEKSEIFDDQFSVERPDGSNFTLKIRSTKLEDSAMYFCASSEGQDTQYFGPGTRLTVL.

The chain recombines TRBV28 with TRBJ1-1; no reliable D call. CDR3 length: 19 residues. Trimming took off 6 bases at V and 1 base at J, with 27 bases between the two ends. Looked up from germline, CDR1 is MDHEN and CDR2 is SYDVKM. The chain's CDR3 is CASRPSLGPWQLANTEAFF. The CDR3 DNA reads TGTGCCAGCAGGCCATCCCTTGGGCCCTGGCAACTCGCGAACACTGAAGCTTTCTTT. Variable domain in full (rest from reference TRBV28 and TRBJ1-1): DVKVTQSSRYLVKRTGEKVFLECVQDMDHENMFWYRQDPGLGLRLIYFSYDVKMKEKGDIPEGYSVSREKKERFSLILESASTNQTSMYLCASRPSLGPWQLANTEAFFGQGTRLTVV.

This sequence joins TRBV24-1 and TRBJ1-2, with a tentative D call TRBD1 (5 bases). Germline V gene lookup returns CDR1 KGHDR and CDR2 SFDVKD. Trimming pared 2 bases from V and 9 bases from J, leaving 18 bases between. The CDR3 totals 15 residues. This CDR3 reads CATSDSAGTRMRYTF. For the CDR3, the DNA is TGTGCCACCAGTGATTCGGCAGGGACTAGGATGCGCTACACCTTC.

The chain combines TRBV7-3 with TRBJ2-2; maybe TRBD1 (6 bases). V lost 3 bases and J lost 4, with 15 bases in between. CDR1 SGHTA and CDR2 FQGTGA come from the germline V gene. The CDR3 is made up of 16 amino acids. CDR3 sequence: CASSLNPGDSTGELFF. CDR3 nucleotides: TGTGCCAGCAGCTTGAATCCAGGGGATAGCACCGGGGAGCTGTTTTTT.

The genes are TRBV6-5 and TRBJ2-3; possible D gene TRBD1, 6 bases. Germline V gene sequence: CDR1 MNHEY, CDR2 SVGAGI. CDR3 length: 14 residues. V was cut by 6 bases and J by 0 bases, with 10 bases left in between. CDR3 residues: CASSLQGSTDTQYF. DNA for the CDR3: TGTGCCAGCAGCTTACAGGGTAGCACAGATACGCAGTATTTT.

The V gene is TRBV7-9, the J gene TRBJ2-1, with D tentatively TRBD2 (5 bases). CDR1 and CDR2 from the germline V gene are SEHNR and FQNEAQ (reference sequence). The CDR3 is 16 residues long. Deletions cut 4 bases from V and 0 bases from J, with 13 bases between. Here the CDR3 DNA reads TGTGCCAGCAGCTCTACTAGATTAGGCTCCTACAATGAGCAGTTCTTC. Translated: CASSSTRLGSYNEQFF.

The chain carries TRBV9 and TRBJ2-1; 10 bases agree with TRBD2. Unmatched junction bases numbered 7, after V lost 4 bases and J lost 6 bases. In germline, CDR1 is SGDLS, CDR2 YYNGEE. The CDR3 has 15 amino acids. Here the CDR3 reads CASSLGGTSVNEQFF. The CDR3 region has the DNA TGTGCCAGCAGCTTAGGGGGGACTAGCGTCAATGAGCAGTTCTTC.

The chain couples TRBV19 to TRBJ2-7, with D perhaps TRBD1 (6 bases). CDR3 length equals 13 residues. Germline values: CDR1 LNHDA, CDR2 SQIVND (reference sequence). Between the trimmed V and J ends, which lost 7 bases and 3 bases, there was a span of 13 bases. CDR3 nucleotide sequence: TGTGCCAGTACCTCAGGACAGATCTACGAGCAGTACTTC. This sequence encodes CASTSGQIYEQYF. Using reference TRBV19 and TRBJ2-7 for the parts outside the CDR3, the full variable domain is DGGITQSPKYLFRKEGQNVTLSCEQNLNHDAMYWYRQDPGQGLRLIYYSQIVNDFQKGDIAEGYSVSREKKESFPLTVTSAQKNPTAFYLCASTSGQIYEQYFGPGTRLTVT.

In DNA form, the CDR3 reads TGTGCCGGCGGGGGGAGATCCAACACCGGGGAGCTGTTTTTT. It yields the protein CAGGGRSNTGELFF. The rearrangement links TRBV7-9 to TRBJ2-2, with 8 bases aligning to TRBD2. The CDR3 is 14 residues long. Unmatched junction bases numbered 7, after V lost 11 bases and J lost 2 bases. Germline CDR1 SEHNR, CDR2 FQNEAQ (reference sequence). The full variable domain, in which reference TRBV7-9 and TRBJ2-2 provide the parts outside the CDR3, is DTGVSQNPRHKITKRGQNVTFRCDPISEHNRLYWYRQTLGQGPEFLTYFQNEAQLEKSRLLSDRFSAERPKGSFSTLEIQRTEQGDSAMYLCAGGGRSNTGELFFGEGSRLTVL.

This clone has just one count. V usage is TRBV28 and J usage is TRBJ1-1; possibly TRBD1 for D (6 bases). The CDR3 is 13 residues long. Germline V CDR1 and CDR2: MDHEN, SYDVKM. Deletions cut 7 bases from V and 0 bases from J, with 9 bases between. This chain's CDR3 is CASKGDMNTEAFF. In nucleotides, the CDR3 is TGTGCCAGCAAGGGGGACATGAACACTGAAGCTTTCTTT.

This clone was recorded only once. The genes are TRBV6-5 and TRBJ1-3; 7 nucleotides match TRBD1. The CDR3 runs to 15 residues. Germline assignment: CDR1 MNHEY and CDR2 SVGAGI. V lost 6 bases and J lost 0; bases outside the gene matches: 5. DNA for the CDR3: TGTGCCAGCAGAAGAGACAGGGTCTCTGGAAACACCATATATTTT. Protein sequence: CASRRDRVSGNTIYF.

CDR3 region: CASSIDDRALYSNQPQHF. Written as DNA, the CDR3 is TGTGCCAGTAGTATAGACGACAGGGCCCTCTATAGCAATCAGCCCCAGCATTTT. The J gene is TRBJ1-5, the V gene TRBV19; 7 positions match TRBD1. The germline CDR1 and CDR2 sequences are LNHDA and SQIVND (reference sequence). Germline trimming cut 0 bases from V and 0 bases from J; bases unmatched to any gene: 8. The CDR3 is 18 amino acids. Full variable domain (missing parts from reference TRBV19 and TRBJ1-5): DGGITQSPKYLFRKEGQNVTLSCEQNLNHDAMYWYRQDPGQGLRLIYYSQIVNDFQKGDIAEGYSVSREKKESFPLTVTSAQKNPTAFYLCASSIDDRALYSNQPQHFGDGTRLSIL.

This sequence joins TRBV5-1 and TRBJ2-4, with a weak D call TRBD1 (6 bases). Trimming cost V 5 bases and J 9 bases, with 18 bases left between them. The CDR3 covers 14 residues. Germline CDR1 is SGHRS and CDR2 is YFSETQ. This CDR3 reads CASRPGQGIGIQYF. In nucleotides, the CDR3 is TGCGCCAGCAGGCCCGGCCAGGGGATAGGCATTCAGTACTTC.

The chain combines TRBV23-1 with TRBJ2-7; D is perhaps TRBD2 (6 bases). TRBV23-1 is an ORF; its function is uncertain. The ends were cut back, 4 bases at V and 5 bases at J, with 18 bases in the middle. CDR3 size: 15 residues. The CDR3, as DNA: TGCGCCAGCAGTCTGGTGGGGGACTCAGCGGACGAGCAGTACTTC. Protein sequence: CASSLVGDSADEQYF.

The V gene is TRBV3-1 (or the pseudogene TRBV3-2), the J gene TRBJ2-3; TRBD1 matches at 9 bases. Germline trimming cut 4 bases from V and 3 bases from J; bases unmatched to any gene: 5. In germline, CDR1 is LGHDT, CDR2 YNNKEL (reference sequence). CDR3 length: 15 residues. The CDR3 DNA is TGTGCCAGCAGCCCGCGACAGGGGGGAACAGATACGCAGTATTTT. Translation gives CASSPRQGGTDTQYF.

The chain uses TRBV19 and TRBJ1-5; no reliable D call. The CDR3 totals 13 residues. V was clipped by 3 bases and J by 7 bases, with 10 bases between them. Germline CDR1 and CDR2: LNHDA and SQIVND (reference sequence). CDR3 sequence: CASSMDSAQPQHF. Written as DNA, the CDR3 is TGTGCCAGTAGTATGGACTCGGCCCAGCCCCAGCATTTT.

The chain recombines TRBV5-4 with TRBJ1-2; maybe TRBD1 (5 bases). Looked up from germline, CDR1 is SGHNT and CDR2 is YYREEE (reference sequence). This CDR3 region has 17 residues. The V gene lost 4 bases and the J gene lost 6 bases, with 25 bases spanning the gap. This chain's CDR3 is CASSRQNADGPLNGYTF. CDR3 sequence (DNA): TGTGCCAGCAGCCGACAGAATGCGGACGGGCCGCTAAATGGCTACACCTTC.

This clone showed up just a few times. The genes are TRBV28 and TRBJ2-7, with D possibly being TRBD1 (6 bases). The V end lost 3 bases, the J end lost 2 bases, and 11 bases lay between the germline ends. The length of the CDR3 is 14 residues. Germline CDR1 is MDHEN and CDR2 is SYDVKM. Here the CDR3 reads CASSLYRATYEQYF. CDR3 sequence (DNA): TGTGCCAGCAGTTTGTACAGGGCTACCTACGAGCAGTACTTC.

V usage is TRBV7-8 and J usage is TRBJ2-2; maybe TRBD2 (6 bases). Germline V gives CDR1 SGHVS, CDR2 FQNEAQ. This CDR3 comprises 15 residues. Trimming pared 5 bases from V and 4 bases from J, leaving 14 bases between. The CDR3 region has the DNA TGTGCCAGCAGCGCGAGGCGGGGTTCCACCGGGGAGCTGTTTTTT. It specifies CASSARRGSTGELFF.

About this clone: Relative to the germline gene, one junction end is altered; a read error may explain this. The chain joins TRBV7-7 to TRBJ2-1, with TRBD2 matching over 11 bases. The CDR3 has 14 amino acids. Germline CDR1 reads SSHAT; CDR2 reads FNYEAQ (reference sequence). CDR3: CASSFSGGADEQFF. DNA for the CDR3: TGTGCTAGCAGCTTTAGCGGGGGGGCGGATGAGCAGTTCTTC.

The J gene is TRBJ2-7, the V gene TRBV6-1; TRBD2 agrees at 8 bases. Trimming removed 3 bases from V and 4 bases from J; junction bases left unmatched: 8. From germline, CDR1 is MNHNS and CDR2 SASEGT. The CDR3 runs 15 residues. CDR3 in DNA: TGTGCCAGCAGTGATAAGCGGGGGAGATTTTACGAGCAGTACTTC. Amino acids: CASSDKRGRFYEQYF.

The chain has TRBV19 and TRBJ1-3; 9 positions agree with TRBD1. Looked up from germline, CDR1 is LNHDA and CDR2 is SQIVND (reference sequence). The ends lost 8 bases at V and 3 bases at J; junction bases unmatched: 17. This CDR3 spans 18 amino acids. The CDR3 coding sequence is TGTGCCAGTTCATCCGGATTGGGACAGGGTATCGATGGAAACACCATATATTTT. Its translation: CASSSGLGQGIDGNTIYF. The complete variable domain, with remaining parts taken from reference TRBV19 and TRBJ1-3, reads DGGITQSPKYLFRKEGQNVTLSCEQNLNHDAMYWYRQDPGQGLRLIYYSQIVNDFQKGDIAEGYSVSREKKESFPLTVTSAQKNPTAFYLCASSSGLGQGIDGNTIYFGEGSWLTVV.

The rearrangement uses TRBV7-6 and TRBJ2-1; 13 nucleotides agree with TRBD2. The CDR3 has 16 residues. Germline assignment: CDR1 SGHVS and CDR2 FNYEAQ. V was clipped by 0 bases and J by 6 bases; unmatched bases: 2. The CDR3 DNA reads TGTGCCAGCAGCTTAGCGGGACTAGCGGGGACCAATGAGCAGTTCTTC. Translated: CASSLAGLAGTNEQFF. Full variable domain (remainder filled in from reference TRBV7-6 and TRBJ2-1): GAGVSQSPRYKVTKRGQDVALRCDPISGHVSLYWYRQALGQGPEFLTYFNYEAQQDKSGLPNDRFSAERPEGSISTLTIQRTEQRDSAMYRCASSLAGLAGTNEQFFGPGTRLTVL.

The chain's CDR3 is CASSPHRDFTDTQYF. CDR3 DNA: TGTGCCAGCAGTCCGCACAGGGATTTCACAGATACGCAGTATTTT. The V call is TRBV27, the J call TRBJ2-3; D may be TRBD1 (6 bases). The germline V gene encodes CDR1 MNHEY and CDR2 SMNVEV (reference sequence). V lost 5 bases and J 2 bases, leaving 14 bases between the germline ends. CDR3 length equals 15 residues.

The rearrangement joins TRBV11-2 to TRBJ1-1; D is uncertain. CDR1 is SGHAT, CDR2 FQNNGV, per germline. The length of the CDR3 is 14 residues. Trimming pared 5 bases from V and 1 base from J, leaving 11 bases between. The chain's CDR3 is CASSPLNRNTEAFF. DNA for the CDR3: TGTGCCAGCAGCCCCCTAAATAGGAACACTGAAGCTTTCTTT.

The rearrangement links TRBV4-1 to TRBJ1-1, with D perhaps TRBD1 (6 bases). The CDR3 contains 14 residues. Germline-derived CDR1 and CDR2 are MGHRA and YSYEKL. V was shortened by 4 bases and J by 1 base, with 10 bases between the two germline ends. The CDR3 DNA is TGCGCCAGCAGCCGAGACAGGCGGAACACTGAAGCTTTCTTT. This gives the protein CASSRDRRNTEAFF.

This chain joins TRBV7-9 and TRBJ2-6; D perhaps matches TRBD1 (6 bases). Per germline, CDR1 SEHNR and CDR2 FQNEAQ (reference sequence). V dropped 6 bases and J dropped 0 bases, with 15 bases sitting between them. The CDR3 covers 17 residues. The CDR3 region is CASSPMDSNSGANVLTF. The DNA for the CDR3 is TGTGCCAGCAGTCCAATGGACAGTAACTCTGGGGCCAACGTCCTGACTTTC.

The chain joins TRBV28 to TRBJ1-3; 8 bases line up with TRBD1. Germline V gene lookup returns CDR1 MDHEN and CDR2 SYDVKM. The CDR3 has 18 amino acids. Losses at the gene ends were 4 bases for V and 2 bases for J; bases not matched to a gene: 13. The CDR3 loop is CASSSWPSTGGPGNTIYF. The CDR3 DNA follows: TGTGCCAGCAGTTCCTGGCCTTCCACAGGGGGGCCTGGAAACACCATATATTTT.